The entry below describes one T cell receptor beta chain. As originally analysed: Estimates of nucleated cell counts were drawn from the amplification of reference gene primers. TCRdb's table, derived via immunoSEQ multiplex PCR, lists solely in-frame clones and lacks some. That table is the source of V, J and clone size, and D and trimming were worked out from the DNA. The sample includes about 200,000 clones, approximately 80% of them seen just once. This entry is derived from a study of blood T cell repertoires in COVID-19. About the research overall: In each case, the material was cDNA or gDNA derived from T cells, B-cell-depleted T cells, or PBMCs.

The germline V gene has CDR1 MDHEN and CDR2 SYDVKM. There are 13 residues in the CDR3. V lost 8 bases and J lost 0, with 8 bases in between. The chain links TRBV28 to TRBJ1-5; no definite D call. This receptor was identified in a woman between 35 and 50 years old with acute COVID-19. Sequences were obtained from PBMCs or T cells enriched from blood (not recorded which). For the CDR3, the DNA is TGTGCCAGCCGGTTTATTAGCAATCAGCCCCAGCATTTT. This translates into CASRFISNQPQHF.